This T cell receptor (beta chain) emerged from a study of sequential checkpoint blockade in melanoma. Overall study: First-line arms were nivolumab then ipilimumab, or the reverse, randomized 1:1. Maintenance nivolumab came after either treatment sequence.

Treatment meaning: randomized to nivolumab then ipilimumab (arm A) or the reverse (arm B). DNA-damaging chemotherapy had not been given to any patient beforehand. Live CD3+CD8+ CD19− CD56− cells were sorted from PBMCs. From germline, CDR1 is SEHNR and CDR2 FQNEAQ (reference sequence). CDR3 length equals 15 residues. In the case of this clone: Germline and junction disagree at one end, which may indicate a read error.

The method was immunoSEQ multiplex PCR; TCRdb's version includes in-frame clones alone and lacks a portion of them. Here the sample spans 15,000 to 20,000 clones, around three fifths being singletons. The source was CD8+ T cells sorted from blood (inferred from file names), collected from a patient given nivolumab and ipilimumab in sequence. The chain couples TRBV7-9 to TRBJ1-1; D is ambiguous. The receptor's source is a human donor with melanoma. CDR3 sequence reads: CASSLGPPGMLGAFF. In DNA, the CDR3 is TGTGCCAGCAGTTTAGGACCCCCGGGTATGTTGGGAGCTTTCTTT.